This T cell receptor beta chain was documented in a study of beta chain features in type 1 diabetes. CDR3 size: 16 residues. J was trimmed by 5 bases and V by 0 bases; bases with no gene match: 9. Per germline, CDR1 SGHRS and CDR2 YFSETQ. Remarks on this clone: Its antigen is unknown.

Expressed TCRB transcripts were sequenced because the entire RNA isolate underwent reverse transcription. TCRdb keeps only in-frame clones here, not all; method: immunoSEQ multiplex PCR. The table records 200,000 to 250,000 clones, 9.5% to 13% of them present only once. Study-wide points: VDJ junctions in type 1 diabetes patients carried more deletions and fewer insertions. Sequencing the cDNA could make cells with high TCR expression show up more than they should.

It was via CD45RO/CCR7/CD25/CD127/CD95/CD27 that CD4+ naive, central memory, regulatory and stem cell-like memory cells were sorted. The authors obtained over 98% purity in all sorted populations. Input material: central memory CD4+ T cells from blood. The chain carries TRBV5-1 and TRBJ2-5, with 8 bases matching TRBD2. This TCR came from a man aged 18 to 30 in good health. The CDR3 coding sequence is TGCGCCAGCAGCTTGGTCGGTAGCGGGATTTGGGAGACCCAGTACTTC. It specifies CASSLVGSGIWETQYF.